This TCR beta chain was observed in a study of T cell responses to AZD1222 COVID-19 vaccine. The repertoire was sequenced with immunoSEQ multiplex PCR; TCRdb's copy has only in-frame clones and lacks some. Among roughly 160,000 clones listed, around 88% were seen once. CDR1 is SGHNT, CDR2 YYREEE, per germline (reference sequence). Trimming cost V 0 bases and J 0 bases, with 9 bases left between them. The CDR3 sequence is 16 residues long. The sequencing used peripheral blood, collected 28 days after the second AZD1222 dose. This TCR came from an adult who received the AZD1222 COVID-19 vaccine. The chain has TRBV5-4 and TRBJ2-2; D possibly matches TRBD1 or TRBD2 (5 bases each). The CDR3: CASSLGGGTNTGELFF. In nucleotides, the CDR3 is TGTGCCAGCAGCTTGGGTGGGGGAACGAACACCGGGGAGCTGTTTTTT.